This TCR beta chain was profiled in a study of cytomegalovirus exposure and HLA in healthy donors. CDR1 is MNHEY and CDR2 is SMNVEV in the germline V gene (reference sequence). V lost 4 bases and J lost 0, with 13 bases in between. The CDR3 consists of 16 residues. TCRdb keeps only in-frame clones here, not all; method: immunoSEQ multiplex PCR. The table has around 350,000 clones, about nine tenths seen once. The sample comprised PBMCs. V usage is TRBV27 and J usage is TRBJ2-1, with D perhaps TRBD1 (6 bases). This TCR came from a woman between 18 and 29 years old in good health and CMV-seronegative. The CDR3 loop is CASSSRTAGSYNEQFF. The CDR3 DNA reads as TGTGCCAGCAGTTCACGGACAGCCGGCTCCTACAATGAGCAGTTCTTC.